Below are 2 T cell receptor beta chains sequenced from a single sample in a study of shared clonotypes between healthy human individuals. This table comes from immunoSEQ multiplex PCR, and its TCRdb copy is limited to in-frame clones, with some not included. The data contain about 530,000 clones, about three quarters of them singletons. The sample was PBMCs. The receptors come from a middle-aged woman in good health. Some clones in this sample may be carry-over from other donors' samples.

The CDR3 DNA sequence: TGTGCCAGCTCACCTAAGATCCTGAGGGGCGCAGATACGCAGTATTTT. Translating gives CASSPKILRGADTQYF. V and J are TRBV18 and TRBJ2-3; D tentatively reads TRBD1 or TRBD2 (5 bases each). Germline V gives CDR1 KGHSH, CDR2 LQKENI. There are 16 residues in the CDR3. V was clipped by 3 bases and J by 4 bases, with 17 bases between them.

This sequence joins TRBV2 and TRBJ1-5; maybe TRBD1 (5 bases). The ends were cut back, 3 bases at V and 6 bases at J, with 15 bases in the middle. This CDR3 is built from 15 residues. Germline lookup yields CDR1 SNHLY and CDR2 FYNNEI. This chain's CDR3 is CASSDGSNRLQPQHF. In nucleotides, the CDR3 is TGTGCCAGCAGTGACGGTAGTAACAGGCTTCAGCCCCAGCATTTT. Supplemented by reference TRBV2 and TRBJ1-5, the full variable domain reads EPEVTQTPSHQVTQMGQEVILRCVPISNHLYFYWYRQILGQKVEFLVSFYNNEISEKSEIFDDQFSVERPDGSNFTLKIRSTKLEDSAMYFCASSDGSNRLQPQHFGDGTRLSIL.